Sequencing of this T cell receptor beta chain was carried out in a study of T cells after yellow fever vaccination. The CDR3 covers 16 residues. V was pared by 5 bases and J by 5 bases, with 11 bases of the junction left unmatched. CDR1 SGHVS and CDR2 FQNEAQ come from the germline V gene. TCRdb itself ran the 5' RACE reads through MiXCR, one entry per CDR3 protein. The table lists approximately 600,000 distinct CDR3 sequences, more than 9% of them singletons. Sequencing used PBMCs, obtained on the day of the yellow fever booster vaccination. This sequence joins TRBV7-8 and TRBJ2-2; TRBD2 matches 7 bases. The clonotype originates from a man aged 25-45 years who received the YFV17D yellow fever vaccine. This CDR3 is CASSPQGQGGTGELFF. The CDR3, as DNA: TGTGCCAGCAGCCCCCAAGGCCAGGGAGGGACCGGGGAGCTGTTTTTT. Variable domain in full (rest from reference TRBV7-8 and TRBJ2-2): GAGVSQSPRYKVAKRGQDVALRCDPISGHVSLFWYQQALGQGPEFLTYFQNEAQLDKSGLPSDRFFAERPEGSVSTLKIQRTQQEDSAVYLCASSPQGQGGTGELFFGEGSRLTVL.